The 21 T cell receptor beta chains presented below share a single source sample, sequenced in a study of T cells after yellow fever vaccination. TCRdb analysed the 5' RACE reads with MiXCR anew, one entry per CDR3 protein. The sample includes about 260,000 distinct CDR3 sequences, around 4.9% of them seen just once. The sequenced sample was CD4+ T cells sorted from PBMCs, obtained on the day of the yellow fever booster vaccination. Receptors were obtained from a man between 18 and 35 years old who received the YFV17D yellow fever vaccine.

This clonotype was detected a few times. The chain has TRBV20-1 and TRBJ1-1, with D maybe TRBD1 (6 bases). The CDR3 is made up of 14 amino acids. CDR1 and CDR2 (germline): DFQATT, SNEGSKA (reference sequence). V gave up 6 bases and J gave up 1 base, with 15 bases separating them. CDR3 sequence: CSAKKGHPNTEAFF. Here the CDR3 DNA reads TGCAGTGCGAAGAAGGGACACCCGAACACTGAAGCTTTCTTT.

Only a few counts were recorded for this clonotype. The rearrangement links TRBV29-1 to TRBJ2-3, with D tentatively TRBD2 (7 bases). The CDR3 sequence is 11 residues long. The ends were cut back, 5 bases at V and 6 bases at J, with 9 bases in the middle. Germline lookup yields CDR1 SQVTM and CDR2 ANQGSEA. CDR3 in amino acids: CSVKGGDTQYF. CDR3 bases: TGCAGCGTTAAGGGGGGGGATACGCAGTATTTT.

The chain carries TRBV7-2 and TRBJ2-3; D possibly corresponds to TRBD2 (6 bases). The CDR3 spans 15 residues. Per the germline V gene, CDR1 is SGHTA and CDR2 is FQGNSA. Deletions cut 5 bases from V and 2 bases from J, with 14 bases between. The CDR3 sequence: CASSPTGLPTDTQYF. For the CDR3, the DNA is TGTGCCAGCAGCCCCACGGGACTGCCCACAGATACGCAGTATTTT.

The V and J genes are TRBV5-8 and TRBJ1-2; TRBD1 is a possible D gene (5 bases). The germline CDR1 and CDR2 sequences are SGHTS and YDEGEE. This CDR3 comprises 14 residues. Trimming left V 5 bases short and J 5 bases short, with 16 bases between. As DNA, the CDR3 is TGTGCCAGCAGTTATGGGCAGGGAAGGTATGGCTACACCTTC. Amino acids: CASSYGQGRYGYTF. Full variable domain (outside the CDR3, taken from reference TRBV5-8 and TRBJ1-2): EAGVTQSPTHLIKTRGQQATLRCSPISGHTSVYWYQQALGLGLQFLLWYDEGEERNRGNFPPRFSGRQFPNYSSELNVNALELEDSALYLCASSYGQGRYGYTFGSGTRLTVV.

This clonotype was picked up a small number of times. V usage is TRBV6-6 and J usage is TRBJ2-7; maybe TRBD1 (6 bases). The CDR3 runs 15 residues. Trimming cost V 0 bases and J 6 bases, with 15 bases left between them. The germline gives CDR1 MNHNY, CDR2 SVGAGI (reference sequence). The CDR3 region has the DNA TGTGCCAGCAGTTACTCATCTGCAGAAGGGGGCGAGCAGTACGTC. As protein: CASSYSSAEGGEQYV.

This clonotype was observed at least ten times. The rearrangement links TRBV12-3 or TRBV12-4 to TRBJ1-2; maybe TRBD1 (6 bases). The CDR3 is 13 amino acids. Trimming took 1 base from V and 8 from J, leaving 11 bases between them. CDR3 DNA sequence: TGTGCCAGCAGTTTAGACAGGGTAAACGGCTACACCTTC. It specifies CASSLDRVNGYTF.

The V and J genes are TRBV11-1 and TRBJ2-3; D is unclear. Trimming shortened V by 1 base and J by 10 bases, and 6 bases separated the two germline ends. The CDR3 has 11 residues. CDR1 is SGHAT and CDR2 is FQDESV in the germline V gene (reference sequence). Here the CDR3 DNA reads TGTGCCAGCAGCTTAGAAAGCGCGCAGTATTTT. Translated: CASSLESAQYF.

This clonotype was counted only a few times. The gene calls are TRBV20-1 and TRBJ2-1; 7 nucleotides match TRBD1. J was trimmed by 5 bases and V by 5 bases; bases with no gene match: 6. The CDR3 sequence is 13 residues long. Germline CDR1 DFQATT, CDR2 SNEGSKA (reference sequence). The CDR3: CSAPGQAHNEQFF. The CDR3 DNA reads as TGCAGTGCTCCTGGACAGGCACACAATGAGCAGTTCTTC.

This clonotype was counted between two and nine times. This chain links TRBV2 with TRBJ2-3, with D unresolved. Trimming shortened V by 6 bases and J by 5 bases, and 12 bases separated the two germline ends. The CDR3 has 13 residues. CDR1 is SNHLY and CDR2 is FYNNEI in the germline V gene. Here the CDR3 DNA reads TGTGCCAGCAGAGCCGACCCTCGAGATACGCAGTATTTT. This encodes CASRADPRDTQYF.

The genes are TRBV6-1 and TRBJ1-2; the D gene is possibly TRBD1 (5 bases). The CDR3 loop spans 13 amino acids. Trimming took off 1 base at V and 6 bases at J, with 9 bases between the two ends. Germline-derived CDR1 and CDR2 are MNHNS and SASEGT. The CDR3 region has the DNA TGTGCCAGCAGTGAAGGGGACGGAAATGGCTACACCTTC. This encodes CASSEGDGNGYTF.

CDR3 residues: CAWSVNVGDEQYF. The CDR3, as DNA: TGTGCCTGGAGTGTAAATGTCGGCGACGAGCAGTACTTC. The genes are TRBV30 and TRBJ2-7; no clear D gene. Germline loops: CDR1 GTSNPN, CDR2 SVGIG (reference sequence). CDR3 length equals 13 residues. Trimming stripped 0 bases from V and 5 bases from J, with 11 bases between.

The rearrangement uses TRBV11-2 and TRBJ1-1; tentative D call: TRBD1 (5 bases). Trimming took off 3 bases at V and 1 base at J, with 15 bases between the two ends. This CDR3 comprises 16 residues. Germline V gene lookup returns CDR1 SGHAT and CDR2 FQNNGV. CDR3 DNA: TGTGCCAGCAGCTTGGCAGGGTTGGTCGCGAACACTGAAGCTTTCTTT. Residues: CASSLAGLVANTEAFF.

The rearrangement joins TRBV7-8 to TRBJ1-1; D uncertain. Germline V gene lookup returns CDR1 SGHVS and CDR2 FQNEAQ. This CDR3 contains 13 residues. The V end was cut by 5 bases, the J end by 5 bases, with 12 bases between. The CDR3 loop is CASSGQQITEAFF. The CDR3 DNA follows: TGTGCCAGCAGCGGTCAACAGATTACTGAAGCTTTCTTT.

The CDR3 here is CASSQPGKGGTEAFF. The CDR3 nucleotides read TGTGCCAGCAGTCAACCAGGGAAAGGTGGAACTGAAGCTTTCTTT. The V gene is TRBV28, the J gene TRBJ1-1; D perhaps matches TRBD1 (5 bases). The CDR3 has 15 residues. V lost 5 bases to trimming and J lost 5 bases, with 18 bases between them. Germline values: CDR1 MDHEN, CDR2 SYDVKM.

This chain uses TRBV4-1 with TRBJ1-6; D is undetermined. V was cut by 4 bases and J by 7 bases, with 11 bases left in between. CDR3 size: 14 residues. Per the germline V gene, CDR1 is MGHRA and CDR2 is YSYEKL. The CDR3 reads CASSRETANSPLHF. Here the CDR3 DNA reads TGCGCCAGCAGCCGAGAAACAGCAAATTCACCCCTCCACTTT.

This clonotype showed up many times. J is TRBJ2-1 and V is TRBV18; 9 nucleotides line up with TRBD2. The germline CDR1 and CDR2 sequences are KGHSH and LQKENI. The CDR3 has 17 amino acids. With V trimmed by 3 bases and J by 6 bases, 12 bases remained unmatched. In DNA, the CDR3 is TGTGCCAGCTCACCCGGGATAGCGGGGGACTCAAGCAATGAGCAGTTCTTC. Residues: CASSPGIAGDSSNEQFF.

This clonotype has a handful of counts. The chain is built from TRBV12-3 or TRBV12-4 and TRBJ1-1, with no clear D. This CDR3 comprises 14 residues. V gave up 2 bases and J gave up 0 bases, with 7 bases separating them. The CDR3, as DNA: TGTGCCAGCAGTTTAAAGCGGATGAACACTGAAGCTTTCTTT. Translating gives CASSLKRMNTEAFF.

The table lists this clonotype with many counts. The V and J genes are TRBV20-1 and TRBJ1-1, with D unresolved. CDR3 length equals 12 residues. CDR1 and CDR2 from the germline V gene are DFQATT and SNEGSKA (reference sequence). CDR3 loop: CRVGLENTEAFF. CDR3 in DNA: TGCAGAGTTGGACTTGAGAACACTGAAGCTTTCTTT.

This clonotype was counted between two and nine times. The V call is TRBV20-1, the J call TRBJ1-2; D not certain. In germline, CDR1 is DFQATT, CDR2 SNEGSKA (reference sequence). The V gene lost 0 bases and the J gene lost 3 bases, with 5 bases spanning the gap. CDR3 size: 12 residues. CDR3 nucleotide sequence: TGCAGTGCTAGAGAGAGGGACTATGGCTACACCTTC. Translated: CSARERDYGYTF.

This clonotype was observed a few times. V usage is TRBV7-2 and J usage is TRBJ1-3, with D maybe TRBD1 (5 bases). The CDR3 covers 15 residues. V lost 3 bases and J lost 0, with 9 bases in between. CDR1 is SGHTA and CDR2 is FQGNSA in the germline V gene. The CDR3, as DNA: TGTGCCAGCAGCTTTGGGGGAGGCTCTGGAAACACCATATATTTT. Protein: CASSFGGGSGNTIYF.

This clonotype was observed at least ten times. The V call is TRBV12-3 or TRBV12-4, the J call TRBJ2-5; 11 bases match TRBD1. Trimming removed 5 bases from V and 5 bases from J; junction bases left unmatched: 7. The CDR3 runs to 15 residues. CDR3 sequence: CASSPLGTGGETQYF. Written as DNA, the CDR3 is TGTGCCAGCAGTCCCCTCGGGACAGGGGGGGAGACCCAGTACTTC.